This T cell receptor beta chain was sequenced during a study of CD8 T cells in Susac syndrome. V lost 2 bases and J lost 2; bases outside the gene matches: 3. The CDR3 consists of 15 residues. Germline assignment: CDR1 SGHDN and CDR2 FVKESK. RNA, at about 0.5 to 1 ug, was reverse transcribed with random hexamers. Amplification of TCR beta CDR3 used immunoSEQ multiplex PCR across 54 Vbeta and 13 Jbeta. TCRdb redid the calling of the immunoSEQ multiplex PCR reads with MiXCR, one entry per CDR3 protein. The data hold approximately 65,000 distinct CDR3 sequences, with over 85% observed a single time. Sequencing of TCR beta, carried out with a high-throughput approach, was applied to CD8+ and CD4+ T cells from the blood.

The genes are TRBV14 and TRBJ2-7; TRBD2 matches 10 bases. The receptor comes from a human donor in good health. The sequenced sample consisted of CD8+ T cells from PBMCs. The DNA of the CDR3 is TGTGCCAGCAGCCAATTAGCGGGGGGACCCTACGAGCAGTACTTC. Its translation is CASSQLAGGPYEQYF.